The 18 T cell receptor beta chains listed next were all sequenced from one sample in a study of blood T cells in healthy people across ages. Through a sample-barcoded 5' primer and a J-beta primer mix, a second PCR was run for roughly 6 to 12 cycles. Via MiXCR, TCRdb re-called the 5' RACE reads, giving one row per CDR3 protein. The repertoire holds 700,000 or so distinct CDR3 sequences, approximately 22% seen once, with about 22% in the top ten. The sample was blood. All receptors derive from a man aged 65 to 79 in good health.

This clonotype appeared a few times. The rearrangement uses TRBV6-2 or TRBV6-3 and TRBJ2-1, with a tentative D call TRBD2 (5 bases). The DNA end is a closer match to TRBJ2-5, so the J assignment may be wrong. Germline CDR1 reads MNHEY; CDR2 reads SVGEGT. The CDR3 runs to 15 residues. CDR3 in amino acids: CASSYSSLGGETQYF. The CDR3 nucleotides read TGTGCCAGCAGTTACTCGAGCTTAGGCGGGGAGACCCAGTACTTC.

This clonotype was seen more than once but under ten times. V gene TRBV18 combines with J gene TRBJ1-4; no clear D. Germline V gene data show CDR1 as KGHSH and CDR2 as LQKENI. V dropped 2 bases and J dropped 3 bases, with 4 bases sitting between them. The CDR3 totals 13 residues. CDR3 in amino acids: CASSPNPNEKLFF. The CDR3 DNA sequence: TGTGCCAGCTCACCAAACCCTAATGAAAAACTGTTTTTT.

The chain recombines TRBV10-3 with TRBJ2-7; a possible D gene is TRBD2 (6 bases). The V and J ends lost 5 bases and 3 bases respectively, with 14 bases between them. Germline V gene data show CDR1 as ENHRY and CDR2 as SYGVKD. The CDR3 sequence is 14 residues long. The CDR3 spells CAISKEGNLYEQYF. DNA for the CDR3: TGTGCCATCAGTAAGGAGGGCAACCTCTACGAGCAGTACTTC.

The gene calls are TRBV6-6 and TRBJ2-6; D remains unclear. The V end was cut by 8 bases, the J end by 0 bases, with 8 bases between. This CDR3 spans 14 amino acids. Germline V lookup: CDR1 MNHNY, CDR2 SVGAGI (reference sequence). The CDR3 here is CASLGISGANVLTF. The CDR3 nucleotides read TGTGCCAGCTTAGGGATCTCTGGGGCCAACGTCCTGACTTTC.

V gene TRBV12-3 or TRBV12-4 combines with J gene TRBJ2-5, with D tentatively TRBD1 (6 bases). Trimming removed 5 bases from V and 1 base from J, with 11 bases in between. This CDR3 region has 14 residues. CDR3 nucleotide sequence: TGTGCCAGCAGTCCGACAGGCTTCCAAGAGACCCAGTACTTC. Amino acid sequence: CASSPTGFQETQYF.

The chain couples TRBV27 to TRBJ2-1; unclear D gene. The CDR3 extends over 14 amino acids. Trimming removed 5 bases at V and 4 bases at J, with 12 bases between. CDR1 is MNHEY, CDR2 SMNVEV, per germline (reference sequence). CDR3 in DNA: TGTGCCAGCAGTCGTCAACCCCTATACAATGAGCAGTTCTTC. Its protein product is CASSRQPLYNEQFF.

V usage is TRBV6-1 and J usage is TRBJ2-1; D might be TRBD1 (5 bases). From germline, CDR1 is MNHNS and CDR2 SASEGT. V was trimmed by 1 base and J by 4 bases, leaving 5 bases between them. This CDR3 is 13 amino acids long. The CDR3 loop reads CASSEGQYNEQFF. CDR3 nucleotide sequence: TGTGCCAGCAGTGAAGGACAGTACAATGAGCAGTTCTTC.

The chain is built from TRBV3-1 and TRBJ2-4; no clear D gene. The length of the CDR3 is 15 residues. Per germline, CDR1 LGHDT and CDR2 YNNKEL (reference sequence). Deletions cut 4 bases from V and 6 bases from J, with 16 bases between. CDR3: CASSLGPHWGNIQYF. The CDR3 region has the DNA TGTGCCAGCAGCCTTGGACCGCACTGGGGAAACATTCAGTACTTC.

In its sample, this clonotype was seen a few times. The genes are TRBV21-1 and TRBJ2-4; TRBD1, the table's D call, lacks a check against the DNA. TRBV21-1 is reported as a pseudogene. This CDR3 contains 17 residues. The CDR3 coding sequence is TGTGCCAGCAGCACGATCCGGGACAGGGGGGCCAAAAACATTCAGTACTTC. Residues: CASSTIRDRGAKNIQYF.

This clonotype showed up just a few times. The J gene is TRBJ1-6, the V gene TRBV3-1; D unclear. The CDR3 loop spans 14 amino acids. Germline V gives CDR1 LGHDT, CDR2 YNNKEL (reference sequence). The V and J ends lost 4 bases and 7 bases respectively, with 11 bases between them. The CDR3 region is CASSLSQANSPLHF. Written as DNA, the CDR3 is TGTGCCAGCAGCCTTTCGCAAGCAAATTCACCCCTCCACTTT.

The rearrangement uses TRBV12-3 or TRBV12-4 and TRBJ1-1; unclear D gene. CDR3 length: 12 amino acids. V shed 2 bases and J shed 5 bases, with 6 bases lying between them. The CDR3 nucleotides are TGTGCCAGCAGTTTATTATGGACTGAAGCTTTCTTT. This encodes CASSLLWTEAFF.

This chain links TRBV20-1 with TRBJ2-3; 8 bases line up with TRBD2. The trim removed 6 bases at V and 1 base at J, leaving 6 bases unmatched. Germline V lookup: CDR1 DFQATT, CDR2 SNEGSKA (reference sequence). The CDR3 extends over 14 amino acids. The CDR3, as DNA: TGCAGTGCCTCGCGGGGGGTCGGCACAGATACGCAGTATTTT. It is translated as CSASRGVGTDTQYF.

This clonotype was seen only a few times. Relative to the germline gene, one junction end is altered; a read error may explain this. V usage is TRBV25-1 and J usage is TRBJ2-5; D gene unclear. The CDR3 covers 13 residues. Germline V gene data show CDR1 as MGHDK and CDR2 as SYGVNS. CDR3 sequence (DNA): TGTGCCAGCAGTGATGGGCCGCAAGGGACCCAGTACTTC. Its protein product is CASSDGPQGTQYF. The whole variable domain, remainder taken from reference TRBV25-1 and TRBJ2-5, is EADIYQTPRYLVIGTGKKITLECSQTMGHDKMYWYQQDPGMELHLIHYSYGVNSTEKGDLSSESTVSRIRTEHFPLTLESARPSHTSQYLCASSDGPQGTQYFGPGTRLLVL.

This clonotype was detected only a few times. The chain recombines TRBV29-1 with TRBJ2-4; 10 bases map to TRBD1. The germline CDR1 and CDR2 sequences are SQVTM and ANQGSEA. J gave up 7 bases and V 6 bases, and 6 bases lay outside the gene matches. This CDR3 is built from 13 residues. The CDR3 loop is CSVGPGQGNIQYF. CDR3 bases: TGCAGCGTCGGCCCGGGACAGGGGAACATTCAGTACTTC.

V and J are TRBV20-1 and TRBJ2-7; 14 nucleotides align to TRBD2. The J call may be in error: the DNA end matches TRBJ2-1 better. Germline V gives CDR1 DFQATT, CDR2 SNEGSKA (reference sequence). The CDR3 length is 16 residues. Written as DNA, the CDR3 is TGCAGTGCTAGAAAAGGGACTAGCGGGAGTTCGTATGAGCAGTTCTTC. Its protein is CSARKGTSGSSYEQFF.

The V call is TRBV7-2, the J call TRBJ2-1; D gene uncertain. V was pared by 1 base and J by 5 bases, with 9 bases between. The germline V gene encodes CDR1 SGHTA and CDR2 FQGNSA. The CDR3 runs 14 residues. In DNA, the CDR3 is TGTGCCAGCAGCTTAGGGTTCAGAAACAATGAGCAGTTCTTC. It specifies CASSLGFRNNEQFF.

CDR3 sequence (DNA): TGCGCCAGCAGCTTTGGGACAGCGATGTACGAGCAGTACTTC. Its protein is CASSFGTAMYEQYF. J is TRBJ2-5 and V is TRBV5-1, with 7 bases matching TRBD1. The J call may not be correct, given that the DNA end is closer to TRBJ2-7. CDR1 is SGHRS, CDR2 YFSETQ, per germline. The CDR3 is 14 amino acids.

V usage is TRBV12-3 or TRBV12-4 and J usage is TRBJ1-4; 8 bases fit TRBD1. V was clipped by 3 bases and J by 5 bases; unmatched bases: 8. The CDR3 has 16 residues. CDR3 bases: TGTGCCAGCAGTTTGGGATACAGGGGGGGGAATGAAAAACTGTTTTTT. It translates to CASSLGYRGGNEKLFF.